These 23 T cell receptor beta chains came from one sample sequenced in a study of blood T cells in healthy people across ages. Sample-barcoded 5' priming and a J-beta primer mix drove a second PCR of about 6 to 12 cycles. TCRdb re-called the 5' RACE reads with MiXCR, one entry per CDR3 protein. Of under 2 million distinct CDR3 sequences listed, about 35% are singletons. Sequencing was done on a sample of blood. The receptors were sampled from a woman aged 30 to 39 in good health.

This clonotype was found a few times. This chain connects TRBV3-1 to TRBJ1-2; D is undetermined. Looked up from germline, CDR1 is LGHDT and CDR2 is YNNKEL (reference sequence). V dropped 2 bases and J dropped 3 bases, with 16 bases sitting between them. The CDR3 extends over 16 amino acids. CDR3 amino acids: CASSQTGLEQHYGYTF. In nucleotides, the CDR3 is TGTGCCAGCAGCCAAACGGGATTGGAACAGCACTATGGCTACACCTTC.

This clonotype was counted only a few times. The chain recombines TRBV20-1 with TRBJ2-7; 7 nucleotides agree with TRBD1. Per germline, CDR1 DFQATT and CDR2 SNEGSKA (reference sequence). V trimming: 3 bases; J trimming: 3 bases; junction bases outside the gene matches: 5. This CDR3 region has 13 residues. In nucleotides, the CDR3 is TGCAGTGCTAGGGGGGACAGTTTCTACGAGCAGTACTTC. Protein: CSARGDSFYEQYF.

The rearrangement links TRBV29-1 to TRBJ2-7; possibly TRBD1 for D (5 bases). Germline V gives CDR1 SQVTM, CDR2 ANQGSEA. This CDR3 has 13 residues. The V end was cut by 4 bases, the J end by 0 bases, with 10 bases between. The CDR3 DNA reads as TGCAGCGTTGGACAGTTAAACTCCTACGAGCAGTACTTC. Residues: CSVGQLNSYEQYF.

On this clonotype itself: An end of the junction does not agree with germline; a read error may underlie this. The CDR3 coding sequence is TGTGCCGGCAGAACTGGGACATCGTACCAAGAGACCCAGTACTTC. Protein sequence: CAGRTGTSYQETQYF. The chain employs TRBV7-2 and TRBJ2-5; D possibly corresponds to TRBD1 (6 bases). Germline V gene lookup returns CDR1 SGHTA and CDR2 FQGNSA. There are 15 residues in the CDR3.

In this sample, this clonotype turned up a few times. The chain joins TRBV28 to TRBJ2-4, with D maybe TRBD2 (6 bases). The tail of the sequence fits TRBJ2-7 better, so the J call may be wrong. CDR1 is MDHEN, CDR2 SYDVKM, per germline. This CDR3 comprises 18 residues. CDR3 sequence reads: CASTLPSGEGGNSYEQYF. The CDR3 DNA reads TGTGCCAGCACCTTACCCTCCGGAGAGGGAGGCAACTCCTACGAGCAGTACTTC.

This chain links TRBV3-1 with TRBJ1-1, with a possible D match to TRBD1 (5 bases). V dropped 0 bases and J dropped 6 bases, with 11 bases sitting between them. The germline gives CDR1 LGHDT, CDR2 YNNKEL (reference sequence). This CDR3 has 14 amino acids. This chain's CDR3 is CASSQDTWGAEAFF. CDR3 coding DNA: TGTGCCAGCAGCCAAGATACCTGGGGGGCTGAAGCTTTCTTT.

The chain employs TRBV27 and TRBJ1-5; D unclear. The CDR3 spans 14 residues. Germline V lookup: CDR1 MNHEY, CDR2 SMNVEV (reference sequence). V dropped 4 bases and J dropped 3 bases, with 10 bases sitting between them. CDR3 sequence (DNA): TGTGCCAGCAGTTCCGCAGGTGCCAATCAGCCCCAGCATTTT. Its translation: CASSSAGANQPQHF.

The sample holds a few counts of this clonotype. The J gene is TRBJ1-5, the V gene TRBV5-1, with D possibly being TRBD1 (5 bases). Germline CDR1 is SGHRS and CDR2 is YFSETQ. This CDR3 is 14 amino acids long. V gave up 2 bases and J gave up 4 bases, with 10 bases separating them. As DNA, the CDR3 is TGCGCCAGCAGCTTCGGGGGAGAGAATCAGCCCCAGCATTTT. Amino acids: CASSFGGENQPQHF.

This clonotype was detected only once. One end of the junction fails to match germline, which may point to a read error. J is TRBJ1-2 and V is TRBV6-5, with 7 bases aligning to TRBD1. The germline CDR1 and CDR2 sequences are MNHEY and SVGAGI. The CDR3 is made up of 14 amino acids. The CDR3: CASSQDRPPYGCTF. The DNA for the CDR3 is TGTGCCAGCAGTCAGGACAGGCCTCCCTATGGCTGCACCTTC.

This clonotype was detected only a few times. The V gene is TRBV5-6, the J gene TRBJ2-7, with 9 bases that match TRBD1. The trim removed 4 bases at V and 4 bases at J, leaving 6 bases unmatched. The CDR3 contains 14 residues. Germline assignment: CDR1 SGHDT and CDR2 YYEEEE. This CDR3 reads CASSGRQGDYEQYF. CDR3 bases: TGTGCCAGCAGCGGCCGACAGGGGGATTACGAGCAGTACTTC.

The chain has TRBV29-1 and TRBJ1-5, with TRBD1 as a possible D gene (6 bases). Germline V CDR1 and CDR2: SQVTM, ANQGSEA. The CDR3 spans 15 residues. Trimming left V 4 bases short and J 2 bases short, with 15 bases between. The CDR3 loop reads CSVVLRAGGNQPQHF. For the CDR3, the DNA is TGCAGCGTTGTATTGAGGGCAGGGGGCAATCAGCCCCAGCATTTT.

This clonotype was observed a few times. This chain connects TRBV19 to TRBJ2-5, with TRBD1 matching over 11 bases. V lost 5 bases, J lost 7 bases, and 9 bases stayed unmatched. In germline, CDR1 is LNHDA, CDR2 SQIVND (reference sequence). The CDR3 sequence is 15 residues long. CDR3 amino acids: CASSADRGRLVTQYF. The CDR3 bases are TGTGCCAGTAGTGCGGACAGGGGGCGATTGGTGACCCAGTACTTC.

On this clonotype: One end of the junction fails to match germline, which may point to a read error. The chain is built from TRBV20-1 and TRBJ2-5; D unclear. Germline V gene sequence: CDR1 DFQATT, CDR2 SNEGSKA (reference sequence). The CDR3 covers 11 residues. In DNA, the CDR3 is TGCAGGGCTAGACTCGTAGAGACCCAGTACTTC. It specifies CRARLVETQYF.

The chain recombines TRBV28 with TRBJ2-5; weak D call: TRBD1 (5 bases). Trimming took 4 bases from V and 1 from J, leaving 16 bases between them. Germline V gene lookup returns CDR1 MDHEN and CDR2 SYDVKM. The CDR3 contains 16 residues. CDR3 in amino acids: CASSYPLTEFQETQYF. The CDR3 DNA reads TGTGCCAGCAGTTACCCCTTGACAGAATTCCAAGAGACCCAGTACTTC.

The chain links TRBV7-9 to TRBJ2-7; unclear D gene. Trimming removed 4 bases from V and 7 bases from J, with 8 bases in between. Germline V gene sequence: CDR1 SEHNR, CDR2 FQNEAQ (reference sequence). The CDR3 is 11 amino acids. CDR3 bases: TGTGCCAGCAGCTGGCCTGGGGAGCAGTACTTC. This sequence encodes CASSWPGEQYF.

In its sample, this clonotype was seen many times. The CDR3 bases are TGCGCCAGCAGCCCAACGGGACTTACTCCAGATACGCAGTATTTT. Translating it yields CASSPTGLTPDTQYF. The chain has TRBV4-1 and TRBJ2-3; D is possibly TRBD2 (6 bases). The germline V gene encodes CDR1 MGHRA and CDR2 YSYEKL. The CDR3 is 15 residues long. The germline V and J ends were trimmed by 4 bases and 4 bases, with 15 bases remaining between them.

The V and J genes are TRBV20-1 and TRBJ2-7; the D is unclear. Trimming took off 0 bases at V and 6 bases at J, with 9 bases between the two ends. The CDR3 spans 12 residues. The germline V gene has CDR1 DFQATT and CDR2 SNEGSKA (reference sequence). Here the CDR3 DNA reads TGCAGTGCTAGAGATCTAAGGACCGAGCAGTACTTC. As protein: CSARDLRTEQYF.

The CDR3 DNA follows: TGTGCCAGCAGCGGCCCCAGGGGAGAAGGGGGCTACACCTTC. The encoded protein is CASSGPRGEGGYTF. This chain uses TRBV9 with TRBJ1-2, with D maybe TRBD1 (6 bases). V lost 3 bases to trimming and J lost 8 bases, with 17 bases between them. The V gene's germline CDR1 is SGDLS and CDR2 YYNGEE. The CDR3 is 14 amino acids. The full variable domain, rest sourced from reference TRBV9 and TRBJ1-2, is DSGVTQTPKHLITATGQRVTLRCSPRSGDLSVYWYQQSLDQGLQFLIQYYNGEERAKGNILERFSAQQFPDLHSELNLSSLELGDSALYFCASSGPRGEGGYTFGSGTRLTVV.

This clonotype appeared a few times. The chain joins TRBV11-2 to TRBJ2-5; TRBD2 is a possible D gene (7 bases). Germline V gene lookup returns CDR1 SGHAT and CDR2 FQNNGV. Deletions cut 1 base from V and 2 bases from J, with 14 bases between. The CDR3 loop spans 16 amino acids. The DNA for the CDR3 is TGTGCCAGCAGCTTAGGGCTCAGGGGAGGGCAAGAGACCCAGTACTTC. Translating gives CASSLGLRGGQETQYF.

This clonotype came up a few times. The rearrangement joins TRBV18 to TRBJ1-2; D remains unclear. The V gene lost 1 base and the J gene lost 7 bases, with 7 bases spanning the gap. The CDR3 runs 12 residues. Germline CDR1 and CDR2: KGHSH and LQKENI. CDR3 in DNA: TGTGCCAGCTCACCACGAGGGATTGGCTACACCTTC. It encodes CASSPRGIGYTF.

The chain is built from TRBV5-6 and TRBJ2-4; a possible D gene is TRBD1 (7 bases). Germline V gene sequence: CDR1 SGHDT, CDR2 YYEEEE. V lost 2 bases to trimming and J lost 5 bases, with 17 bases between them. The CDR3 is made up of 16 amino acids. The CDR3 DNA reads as TGTGCCAGCAGCTTAATGGGCCCCAGGGGGGAAAACATTCAGTACTTC. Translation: CASSLMGPRGENIQYF.

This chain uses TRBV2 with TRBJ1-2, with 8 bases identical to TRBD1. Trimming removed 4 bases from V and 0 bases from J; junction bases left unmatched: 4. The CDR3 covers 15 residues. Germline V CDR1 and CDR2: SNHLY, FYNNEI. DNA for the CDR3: TGTGCCAGCAGTGTTTTGACAGGGGCTAACTATGGCTACACCTTC. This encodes CASSVLTGANYGYTF.

This CDR3 reads CASSDSGRRTGELFF. In DNA, the CDR3 is TGTGCCAGCAGCGATAGCGGGAGAAGGACCGGGGAGCTGTTTTTT. The rearrangement uses TRBV13 and TRBJ2-2, with 9 bases lining up with TRBD2. After removal of 5 bases from V and 5 bases from J, the junction contained 6 bases not matched to a gene. The CDR3 is made up of 15 amino acids. Per the germline V gene, CDR1 is PRHDT and CDR2 is FYEKMQ (reference sequence).